One and the same sample provided the 21 T cell receptor beta chains below, sequenced in a study of Graves' ophthalmopathy and Graves' hyperthyroidism. Scientists amplified the TCR beta CDR3 regions from RNA transcripts. Scientists carried out first-round RT-PCR using HTBI primers and then a second-round multiplex PCR. Each CDR3 protein gets one entry after TCRdb re-called the multiplex PCR reads with MiXCR. The data contain approximately 210,000 distinct CDR3 sequences, roughly 21% of them seen just once; the ten biggest clones take up roughly 44%. Material: peripheral blood. The receptors shown here come from a woman aged 45-59 years with Graves' ophthalmopathy.

This rearrangement joins TRBV6-1 to TRBJ1-2; 8 bases match TRBD1. This CDR3 has 17 amino acids. V shed 5 bases, J shed 1 base, and the junction held 12 bases outside the gene matches. From germline, CDR1 is MNHNS and CDR2 SASEGT. The CDR3, as DNA: TGTGCCAGCAGTCGAGGGACAGGAAGGGTAGATAACTATGGCTACACCTTC. The encoded protein is CASSRGTGRVDNYGYTF.

At least ten counts were recorded for this clonotype. The V call is TRBV12-3 or TRBV12-4, the J call TRBJ2-7, with TRBD1 matching over 10 bases. J lost 4 bases, V lost 7 bases, and 7 bases had no gene match. CDR3 size: 14 residues. The CDR3 spells CASTRTGGWYEQYF. CDR3 nucleotide sequence: TGTGCCAGCACCAGGACAGGGGGTTGGTACGAGCAGTACTTC.

A remark on this clonotype: One end of the junction varies from germline; a read error may be responsible. CDR3 amino acids: CASSFRLAGGPSGELFF. The CDR3 DNA sequence: TGTGCCAGCAGTTTCCGACTAGCGGGAGGGCCGTCGGGGGAGCTGTTTTTT. The chain has TRBV24-1 and TRBJ2-2; 14 positions match TRBD2. The CDR3 contains 17 residues. Germline loops: CDR1 KGHDR, CDR2 SFDVKD.

This clonotype was detected many times. The rearrangement links TRBV15 to TRBJ2-7; 8 bases are shared with TRBD2. Germline CDR1 LNHNV, CDR2 YYDKDF (reference sequence). This CDR3 is 14 amino acids long. V shed 6 bases, J shed 2 bases, and the junction held 6 bases outside the gene matches. This chain's CDR3 is CATREAGVTYEQYF. Written as DNA, the CDR3 is TGTGCCACCAGGGAAGCGGGGGTTACCTACGAGCAGTACTTC.

On this clonotype itself: This may arise from a read error, as a much more abundant clone is one base away. The chain links TRBV28 to TRBJ1-1; D might be TRBD1 (6 bases). Looked up from germline, CDR1 is MDHEN and CDR2 is SYDVKM. The CDR3 extends over 13 amino acids. The ends were cut back, 5 bases at V and 8 bases at J, with 15 bases in the middle. The CDR3 coding sequence is TGTGCCAGCAGTAGGACAGAGCGAACCGAAGCTTTCTTT. Protein product: CASSRTERTEAFF.

This clonotype was counted ten times or more. The V call is TRBV19, the J call TRBJ1-1, with D possibly TRBD1 on 6 matching bases. The CDR3 is made up of 16 amino acids. V was shortened by 1 base and J by 0 bases, with 12 bases between the two germline ends. In germline, CDR1 is LNHDA, CDR2 SQIVND (reference sequence). The CDR3: CASSIGRTVMNTEAFF. The CDR3 DNA is TGTGCCAGTAGTATAGGTCGGACAGTGATGAACACTGAAGCTTTCTTT.

This clonotype was counted at least ten times. V gene TRBV14 combines with J gene TRBJ2-2; D call uncertain. CDR3 length equals 12 residues. Looked up from germline, CDR1 is SGHDN and CDR2 is FVKESK. The ends were cut back, 5 bases at V and 2 bases at J, with 3 bases in the middle. CDR3 sequence reads: CASSSNTGELFF. DNA for the CDR3: TGTGCCAGCAGCTCCAACACCGGGGAGCTGTTTTTT.

This clonotype was observed at least ten times. The rearrangement uses TRBV20-1 and TRBJ2-7; unclear D gene. The ends were cut back, 5 bases at V and 7 bases at J, with 12 bases in the middle. The CDR3 consists of 11 residues. The germline gives CDR1 DFQATT, CDR2 SNEGSKA (reference sequence). Here the CDR3 reads CSAWNTAEQYF. The CDR3 nucleotides are TGCAGTGCTTGGAATACGGCTGAGCAGTACTTC.

The chain links TRBV20-1 to TRBJ1-2, with 7 bases that match TRBD1. V was clipped by 4 bases and J by 2 bases; unmatched bases: 10. The CDR3 loop spans 15 amino acids. The V gene's germline CDR1 is DFQATT and CDR2 SNEGSKA (reference sequence). The CDR3 loop reads CSATTSPTGNYGYTF. CDR3 bases: TGCAGTGCTACCACCTCCCCGACAGGGAACTATGGCTACACCTTC.

This clonotype appeared many times. The rearrangement links TRBV6-1 to TRBJ1-5; D not resolved. Germline-derived CDR1 and CDR2 are MNHNS and SASEGT. Trimming left V 7 bases short and J 6 bases short, with 13 bases between. The CDR3 contains 13 residues. CDR3 sequence reads: CASTPGRVQPQHF. In DNA form, the CDR3 reads TGTGCCAGCACCCCGGGGAGGGTTCAGCCCCAGCATTTT.

Of note for this clonotype: An end of the junction differs from the germline gene, which may be a read error. V gene TRBV11-2 combines with J gene TRBJ1-5; 8 bases are shared with TRBD1. CDR1 and CDR2 (germline): SGHAT, FQNNGV. This CDR3 comprises 16 residues. In nucleotides, the CDR3 is TGTGCCAACAGCTTAAAAACAGGGGGTGGCAATCAGCCCCAGCATTTT. It encodes CANSLKTGGGNQPQHF. The variable domain in full, with the rest retrieved from reference TRBV11-2 and TRBJ1-5, is EAGVAQSPRYKIIEKRQSVAFWCNPISGHATLYWYQQILGQGPKLLIQFQNNGVVDDSQLPKDRFSAERLKGVDSTLKIQPAKLEDSAVYLCANSLKTGGGNQPQHFGDGTRLSIL.

Many counts were recorded for this clonotype. The chain uses TRBV27 and TRBJ1-3, with 7 positions matching TRBD1. The CDR3 extends over 15 amino acids. Per germline, CDR1 MNHEY and CDR2 SMNVEV (reference sequence). Trimming removed 3 bases from V and 2 bases from J; junction bases left unmatched: 4. CDR3 loop: CASSLKTGPGNTIYF. In DNA, the CDR3 is TGTGCCAGCAGTTTGAAGACAGGGCCTGGAAACACCATATATTTT.

The sample holds many counts of this clonotype. The gene calls are TRBV6-1 and TRBJ1-3, with D perhaps matching TRBD1 (6 bases). V lost 5 bases and J 2 bases, leaving 13 bases between the germline ends. CDR3 size: 15 residues. CDR1 is MNHNS and CDR2 is SASEGT in the germline V gene. CDR3 in amino acids: CASSTAGVPGNTIYF. The CDR3, as DNA: TGTGCCAGCAGTACGGCAGGGGTTCCTGGAAACACCATATATTTT.

This clonotype was observed a few times. The chain is built from TRBV12-3 or TRBV12-4 and TRBJ1-1; weak D call: TRBD1 (6 bases). CDR3 length: 15 residues. With 1 base removed from V and 0 bases from J, the gap between germline ends came to 9 bases. CDR3 sequence reads: CASSLVGALNTEAFF. For the CDR3, the DNA is TGTGCCAGCAGTTTAGTGGGGGCACTGAACACTGAAGCTTTCTTT.

The rearrangement uses TRBV12-3 or TRBV12-4 and TRBJ1-1, with TRBD1 as a possible D gene (6 bases). V was trimmed by 6 bases and J by 6 bases, leaving 8 bases between them. The CDR3 is made up of 11 amino acids. CDR3 sequence reads: CASSRTAEAFF. Here the CDR3 DNA reads TGTGCCAGCAGCCGGACAGCTGAAGCTTTCTTT.

This clonotype was seen repeatedly, ten times or more. The chain carries TRBV13 and TRBJ2-7; 8 bases agree with TRBD2. Germline loops: CDR1 PRHDT, CDR2 FYEKMQ (reference sequence). V was clipped by 2 bases and J by 2 bases; unmatched bases: 2. The CDR3 runs to 14 residues. The CDR3 loop is CASSLPGGPYEQYF. DNA of the CDR3: TGTGCCAGCAGCTTACCGGGAGGGCCCTACGAGCAGTACTTC.

This clonotype was detected ten times or more. CDR3 sequence: CASRPGTANTGELFF. The CDR3, as DNA: TGTGCCAGCAGACCCGGGACGGCGAACACCGGGGAGCTGTTTTTT. The chain carries TRBV12-3 or TRBV12-4 and TRBJ2-2; either TRBD1 or TRBD2 may supply D (5 bases each). This CDR3 is 15 amino acids long. The V end lost 6 bases, the J end lost 0 bases, and 11 bases lay between the germline ends.

This clonotype came up many times. CDR3 DNA: TGTGCCAGCGGTACTAGCGGGGTATACGAGCAGTACTTC. This sequence encodes CASGTSGVYEQYF. The chain couples TRBV7-2 to TRBJ2-7; 10 bases agree with TRBD2. The CDR3 loop spans 13 amino acids. Germline V gene data show CDR1 as SGHTA and CDR2 as FQGNSA. J gave up 4 bases and V 8 bases, and 5 bases lay outside the gene matches.

This clonotype was picked up many times. The J gene is TRBJ2-5, the V gene TRBV20-1, with 12 bases that match TRBD2. V shed 4 bases and J 3 bases; nucleotides not matched to a gene: 3. From germline, CDR1 is DFQATT and CDR2 SNEGSKA (reference sequence). This CDR3 has 14 amino acids. The CDR3 coding sequence is TGCAGTGCTACCCGACTAGCGGGAGAAGAGACCCAGTACTTC. This gives the protein CSATRLAGEETQYF.

In this sample, this clonotype turned up many times. The genes are TRBV6-1 and TRBJ1-6, with D perhaps matching TRBD1 (5 bases). Trimming took off 5 bases at V and 0 bases at J, with 17 bases between the two ends. Germline V gene lookup returns CDR1 MNHNS and CDR2 SASEGT. The CDR3 contains 18 residues. The CDR3 reads CASSHPGPRSSYNSPLHF. CDR3 DNA sequence: TGTGCCAGCAGTCATCCGGGACCCAGGAGCTCCTATAATTCACCCCTCCACTTT.

Concerning this clonotype itself: The junction departs from germline at one end; a sequencing error may be responsible. In nucleotides, the CDR3 is TGTGCCATCAGCTACGCGACAGGCGGGACTGAAGCTTGCTTT. It translates to CAISYATGGTEACF. The chain carries TRBV10-3 and TRBJ1-1, with D possibly TRBD1 on 6 matching bases. The CDR3 has 14 residues. Germline loops: CDR1 ENHRY, CDR2 SYGVKD.